Described below is a single T cell receptor (beta chain) sequence and its context. Its specificity is unknown. The data belong to a study of cytomegalovirus exposure and HLA in healthy donors. The study, taken as a whole, reports: Most of the TCR beta V segments (in an earlier analysis) were productive either about 87% or about 30% of the time. Accurate prediction of most subjects' HLA-A and HLA-B alleles from TCR beta sequences was reported. One later analysis reportedly identified an Asian-associated ancestry cluster that showed fewer N-insertions than the approximately 700-donor mean.

The PCR was carried out with 60 Vbeta primers and 13 Jbeta primers. Measured with immunoSEQ multiplex PCR; TCRdb has only the in-frame clones, and not every one. The table includes 75,000 to 90,000 clones, around 73% detected once. The sample was PBMCs. This TCR derives from a man between 45 and 60 years old in good health and CMV-seronegative.

In nucleotides, the CDR3 is TGTGCCAGCAGTACGACAGGATGGGCTGAAGCTTTCTTT. It specifies CASSTTGWAEAFF. The rearrangement joins TRBV6-1 to TRBJ1-1, with D tentatively TRBD1 (6 bases). Germline loops: CDR1 MNHNS, CDR2 SASEGT. The CDR3 runs 13 residues. Trimming took off 5 bases at V and 6 bases at J, with 13 bases between the two ends.